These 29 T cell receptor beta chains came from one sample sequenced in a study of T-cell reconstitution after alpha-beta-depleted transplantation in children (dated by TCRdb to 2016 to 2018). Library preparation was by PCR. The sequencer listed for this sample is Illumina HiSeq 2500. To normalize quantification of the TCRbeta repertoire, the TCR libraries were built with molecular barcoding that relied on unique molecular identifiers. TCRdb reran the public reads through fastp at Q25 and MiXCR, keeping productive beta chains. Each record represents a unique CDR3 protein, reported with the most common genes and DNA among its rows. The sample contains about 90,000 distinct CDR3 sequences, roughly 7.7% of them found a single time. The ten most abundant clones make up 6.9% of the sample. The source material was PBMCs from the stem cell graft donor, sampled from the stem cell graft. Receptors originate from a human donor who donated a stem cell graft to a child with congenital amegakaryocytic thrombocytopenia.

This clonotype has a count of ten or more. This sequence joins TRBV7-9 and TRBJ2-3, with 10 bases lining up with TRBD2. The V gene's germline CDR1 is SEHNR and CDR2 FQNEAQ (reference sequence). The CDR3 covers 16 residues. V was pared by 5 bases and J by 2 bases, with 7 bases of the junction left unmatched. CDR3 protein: CASSPVLAGSTDTQYF. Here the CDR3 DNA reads TGTGCCAGCAGCCCTGTACTAGCGGGGTCCACAGATACGCAGTATTTT.

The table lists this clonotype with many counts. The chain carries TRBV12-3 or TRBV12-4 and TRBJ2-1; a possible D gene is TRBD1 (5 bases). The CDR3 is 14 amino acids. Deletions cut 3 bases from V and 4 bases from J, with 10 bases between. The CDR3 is CASSLAGLYNEQFF. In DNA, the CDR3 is TGTGCCAGCAGTTTGGCAGGGCTGTACAATGAGCAGTTCTTC.

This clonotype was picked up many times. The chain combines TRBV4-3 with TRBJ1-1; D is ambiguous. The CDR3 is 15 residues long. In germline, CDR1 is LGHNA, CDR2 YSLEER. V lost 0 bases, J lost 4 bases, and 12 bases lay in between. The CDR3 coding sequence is TGCGCCAGCAGCCAAGATTCGGGTCGGGGCACTGAAGCTTTCTTT. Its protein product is CASSQDSGRGTEAFF.

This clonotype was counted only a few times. CDR3 DNA: TGCGCCAGCAGCTTTGAGCCCCAGGGGATCGTCACAGATACGCAGTATTTT. Protein: CASSFEPQGIVTDTQYF. The chain has TRBV5-1 and TRBJ2-3; the D gene is possibly TRBD1 (6 bases). V dropped 2 bases and J dropped 2 bases, with 18 bases sitting between them. The CDR3 runs 17 residues. The germline gives CDR1 SGHRS, CDR2 YFSETQ.

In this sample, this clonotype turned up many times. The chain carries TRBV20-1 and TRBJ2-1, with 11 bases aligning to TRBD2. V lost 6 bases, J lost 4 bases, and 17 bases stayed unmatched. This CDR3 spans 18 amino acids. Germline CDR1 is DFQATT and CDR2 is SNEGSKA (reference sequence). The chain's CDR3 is CSAVHPSSGGPPYNEQFF. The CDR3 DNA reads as TGCAGTGCCGTTCACCCATCTAGCGGGGGGCCCCCGTACAATGAGCAGTTCTTC.

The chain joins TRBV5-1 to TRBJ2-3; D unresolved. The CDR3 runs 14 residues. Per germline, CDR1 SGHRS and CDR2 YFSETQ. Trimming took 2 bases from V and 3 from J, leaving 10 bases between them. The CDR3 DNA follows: TGCGCCAGCAGCTTTCTCTCCGTTACAGATACGCAGTATTTT. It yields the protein CASSFLSVTDTQYF.

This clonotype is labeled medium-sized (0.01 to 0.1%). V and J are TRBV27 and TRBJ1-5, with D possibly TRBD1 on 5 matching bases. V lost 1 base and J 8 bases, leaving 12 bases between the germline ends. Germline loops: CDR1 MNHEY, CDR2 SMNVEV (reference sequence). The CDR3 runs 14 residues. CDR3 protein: CASSLLPGNEPQHF. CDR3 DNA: TGTGCCAGCAGTTTATTGCCAGGGAATGAGCCCCAGCATTTT.

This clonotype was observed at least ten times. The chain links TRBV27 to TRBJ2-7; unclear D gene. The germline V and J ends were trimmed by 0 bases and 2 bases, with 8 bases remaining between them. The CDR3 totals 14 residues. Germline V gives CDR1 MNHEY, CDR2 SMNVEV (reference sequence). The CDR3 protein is CASSLSGSTYEQYF. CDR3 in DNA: TGTGCCAGCAGTTTATCCGGGTCTACCTACGAGCAGTACTTC.

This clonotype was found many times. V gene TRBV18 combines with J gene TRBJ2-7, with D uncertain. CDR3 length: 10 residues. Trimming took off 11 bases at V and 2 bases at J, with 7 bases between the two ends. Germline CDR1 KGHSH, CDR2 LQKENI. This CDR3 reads CAHPPYEQYF. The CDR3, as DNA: TGTGCCCATCCCCCCTACGAGCAGTACTTC.

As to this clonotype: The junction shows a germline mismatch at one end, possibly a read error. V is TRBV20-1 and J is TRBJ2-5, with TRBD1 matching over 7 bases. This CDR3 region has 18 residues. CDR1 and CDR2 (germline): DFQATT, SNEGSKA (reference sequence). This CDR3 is CCARDIQPRDSFQETQYF. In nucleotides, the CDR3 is TGCTGTGCTAGAGATATACAGCCCCGGGACAGCTTCCAAGAGACCCAGTACTTC.

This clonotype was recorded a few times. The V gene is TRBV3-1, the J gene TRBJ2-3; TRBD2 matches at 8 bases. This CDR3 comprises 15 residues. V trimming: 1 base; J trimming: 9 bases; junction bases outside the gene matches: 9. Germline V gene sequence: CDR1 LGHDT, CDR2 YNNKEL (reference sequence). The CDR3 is CASSQVGGAWGTQYF. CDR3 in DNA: TGTGCCAGCAGCCAAGTCGGGGGGGCCTGGGGAACGCAGTATTTT.

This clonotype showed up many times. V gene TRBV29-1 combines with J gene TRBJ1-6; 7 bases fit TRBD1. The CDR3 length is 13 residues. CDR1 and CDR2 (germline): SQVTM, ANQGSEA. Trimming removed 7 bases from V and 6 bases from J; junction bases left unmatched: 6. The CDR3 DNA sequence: TGCAGCGCCGCACAGGGGAGTAATTCACCCCTCCACTTT. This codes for CSAAQGSNSPLHF.

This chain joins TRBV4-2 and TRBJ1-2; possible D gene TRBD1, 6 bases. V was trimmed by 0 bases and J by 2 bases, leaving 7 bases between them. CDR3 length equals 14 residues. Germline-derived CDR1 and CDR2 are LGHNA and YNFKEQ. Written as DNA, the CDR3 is TGTGCCAGCAGCCAAGACACAGGGAACTATGGCTACACCTTC. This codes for CASSQDTGNYGYTF.

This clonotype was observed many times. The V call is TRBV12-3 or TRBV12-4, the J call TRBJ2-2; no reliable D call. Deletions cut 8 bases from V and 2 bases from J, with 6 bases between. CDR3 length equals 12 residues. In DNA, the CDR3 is TGTGCCAGCTGCGTAAACACCGGGGAGCTGTTTTTT. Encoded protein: CASCVNTGELFF.

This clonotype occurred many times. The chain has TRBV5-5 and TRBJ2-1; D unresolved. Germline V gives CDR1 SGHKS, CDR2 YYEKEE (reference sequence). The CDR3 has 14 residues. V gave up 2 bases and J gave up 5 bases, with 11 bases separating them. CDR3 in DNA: TGTGCCAGCAGCTTTCTCCCTGGGGACAATGAGCAGTTCTTC. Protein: CASSFLPGDNEQFF.

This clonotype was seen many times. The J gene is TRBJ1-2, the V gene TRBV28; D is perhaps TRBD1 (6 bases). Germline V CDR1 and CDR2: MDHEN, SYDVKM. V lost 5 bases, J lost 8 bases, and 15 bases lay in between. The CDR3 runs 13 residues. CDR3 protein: CASSPDRRRGYTF. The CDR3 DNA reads TGTGCCAGCAGTCCTGACAGGAGACGGGGCTACACCTTC.

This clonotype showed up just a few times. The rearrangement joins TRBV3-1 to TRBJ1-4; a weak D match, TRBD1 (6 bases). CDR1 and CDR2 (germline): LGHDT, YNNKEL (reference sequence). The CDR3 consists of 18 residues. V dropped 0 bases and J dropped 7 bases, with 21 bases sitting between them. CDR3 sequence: CASSQESQGLRKGEKLFF. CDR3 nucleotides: TGTGCCAGCAGCCAAGAGTCCCAGGGGCTCCGTAAAGGTGAAAAACTGTTTTTT.

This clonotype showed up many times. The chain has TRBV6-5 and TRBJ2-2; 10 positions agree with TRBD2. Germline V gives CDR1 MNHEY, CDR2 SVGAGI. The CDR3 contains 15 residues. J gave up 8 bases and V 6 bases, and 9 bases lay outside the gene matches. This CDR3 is CASSFGGSGRGELFF. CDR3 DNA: TGTGCCAGCAGCTTCGGGGGTAGCGGGAGGGGGGAGCTGTTTTTT.

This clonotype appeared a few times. CDR3 DNA: TGTGCCAGTAGTCAGACTACGAATGAGCAGTTCTTC. Protein product: CASSQTTNEQFF. V and J are TRBV19 and TRBJ2-1; TRBD2 is a possible D gene (5 bases). V was cut by 5 bases and J by 7 bases, with 9 bases left in between. This CDR3 comprises 12 residues. Germline values: CDR1 LNHDA, CDR2 SQIVND (reference sequence).

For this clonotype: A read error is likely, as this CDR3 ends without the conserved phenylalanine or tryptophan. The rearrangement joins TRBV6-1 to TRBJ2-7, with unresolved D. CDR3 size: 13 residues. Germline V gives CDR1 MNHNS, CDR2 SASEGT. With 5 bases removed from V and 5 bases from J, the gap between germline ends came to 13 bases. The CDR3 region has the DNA TGTGCCAGCAGTCGAGGTTATCGCAACGAGCAGTACTTG. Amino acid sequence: CASSRGYRNEQYL.

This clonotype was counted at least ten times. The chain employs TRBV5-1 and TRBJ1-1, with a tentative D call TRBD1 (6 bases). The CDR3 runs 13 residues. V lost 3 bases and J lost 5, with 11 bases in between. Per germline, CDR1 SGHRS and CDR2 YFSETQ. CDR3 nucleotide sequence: TGCGCCAGCAGCTCCACAGGGAGGACTGAAGCTTTCTTT. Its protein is CASSSTGRTEAFF.

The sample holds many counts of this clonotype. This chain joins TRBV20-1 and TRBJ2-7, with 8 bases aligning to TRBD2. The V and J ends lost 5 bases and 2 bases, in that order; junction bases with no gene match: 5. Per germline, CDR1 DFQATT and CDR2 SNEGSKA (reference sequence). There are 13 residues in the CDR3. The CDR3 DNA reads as TGCAGTGCTGCGGGACTAGTAGCCTACGAGCAGTACTTC. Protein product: CSAAGLVAYEQYF.

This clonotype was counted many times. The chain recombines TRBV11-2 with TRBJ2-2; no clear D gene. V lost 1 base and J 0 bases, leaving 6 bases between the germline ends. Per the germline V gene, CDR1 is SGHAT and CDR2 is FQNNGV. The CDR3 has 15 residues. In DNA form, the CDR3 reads TGTGCCAGCAGCTTAGGTATCACGAACACCGGGGAGCTGTTTTTT. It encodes CASSLGITNTGELFF.

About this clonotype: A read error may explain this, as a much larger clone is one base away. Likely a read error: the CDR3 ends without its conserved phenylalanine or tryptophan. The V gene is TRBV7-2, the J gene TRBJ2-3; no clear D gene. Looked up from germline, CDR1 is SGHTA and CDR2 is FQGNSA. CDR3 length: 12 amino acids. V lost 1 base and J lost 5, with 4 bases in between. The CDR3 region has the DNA TGTGCCAGCAGCTTAGTGGGAGATACGCAGTATTTG. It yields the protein CASSLVGDTQYL.

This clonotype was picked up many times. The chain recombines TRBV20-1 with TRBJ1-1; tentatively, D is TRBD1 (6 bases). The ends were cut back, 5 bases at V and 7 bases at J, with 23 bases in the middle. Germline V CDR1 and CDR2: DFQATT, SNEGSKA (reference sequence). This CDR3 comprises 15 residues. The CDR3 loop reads CSALQGMAPLLEAFF. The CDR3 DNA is TGCAGTGCTTTACAGGGTATGGCCCCGTTGCTTGAAGCTTTCTTT.

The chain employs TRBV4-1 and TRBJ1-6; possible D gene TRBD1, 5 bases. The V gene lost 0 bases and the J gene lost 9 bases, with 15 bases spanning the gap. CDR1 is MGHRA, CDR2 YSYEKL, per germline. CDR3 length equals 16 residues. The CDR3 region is CASSQDPGAQGSPLHF. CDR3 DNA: TGCGCCAGCAGCCAAGATCCCGGGGCTCAGGGTTCACCCCTCCACTTT.

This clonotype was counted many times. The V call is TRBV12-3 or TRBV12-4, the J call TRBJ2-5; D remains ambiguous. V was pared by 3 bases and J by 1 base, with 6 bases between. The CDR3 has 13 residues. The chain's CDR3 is CASSFGFQETQYF. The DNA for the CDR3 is TGTGCCAGCAGTTTTGGATTCCAAGAGACCCAGTACTTC.

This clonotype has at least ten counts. Here the CDR3 DNA reads TGTGCCAGCAGTTTGTCGCAGGTGGAAGAGCAGTACTTC. As protein: CASSLSQVEEQYF. This chain joins TRBV12-3 or TRBV12-4 and TRBJ2-7; D remains unclear. The CDR3 has 13 residues. V lost 3 bases and J lost 7, with 13 bases in between.

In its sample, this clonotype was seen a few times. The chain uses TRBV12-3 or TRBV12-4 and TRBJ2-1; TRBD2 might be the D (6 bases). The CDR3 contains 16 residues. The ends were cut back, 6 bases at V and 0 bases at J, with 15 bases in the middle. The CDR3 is CASSPSFGGSYNEQFF. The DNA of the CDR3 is TGTGCCAGCAGCCCTTCGTTCGGGGGCTCCTACAATGAGCAGTTCTTC.